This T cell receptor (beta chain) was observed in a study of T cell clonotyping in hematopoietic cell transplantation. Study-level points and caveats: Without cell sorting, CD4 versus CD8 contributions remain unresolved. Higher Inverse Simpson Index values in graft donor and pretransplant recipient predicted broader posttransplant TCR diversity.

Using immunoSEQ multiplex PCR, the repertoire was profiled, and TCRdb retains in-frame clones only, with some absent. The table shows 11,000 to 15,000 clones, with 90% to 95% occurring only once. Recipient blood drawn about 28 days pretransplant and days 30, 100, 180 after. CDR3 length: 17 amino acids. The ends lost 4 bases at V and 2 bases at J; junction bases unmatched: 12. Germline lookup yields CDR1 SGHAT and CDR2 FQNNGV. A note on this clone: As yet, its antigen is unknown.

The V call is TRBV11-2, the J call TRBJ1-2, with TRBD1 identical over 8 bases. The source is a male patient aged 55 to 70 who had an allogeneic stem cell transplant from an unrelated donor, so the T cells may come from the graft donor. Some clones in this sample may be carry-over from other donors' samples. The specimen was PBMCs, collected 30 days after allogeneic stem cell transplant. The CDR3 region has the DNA TGTGCCAGCAGCTCGACACCGGGACAGGTGATGAACTATGGCTACACCTTC. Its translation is CASSSTPGQVMNYGYTF.